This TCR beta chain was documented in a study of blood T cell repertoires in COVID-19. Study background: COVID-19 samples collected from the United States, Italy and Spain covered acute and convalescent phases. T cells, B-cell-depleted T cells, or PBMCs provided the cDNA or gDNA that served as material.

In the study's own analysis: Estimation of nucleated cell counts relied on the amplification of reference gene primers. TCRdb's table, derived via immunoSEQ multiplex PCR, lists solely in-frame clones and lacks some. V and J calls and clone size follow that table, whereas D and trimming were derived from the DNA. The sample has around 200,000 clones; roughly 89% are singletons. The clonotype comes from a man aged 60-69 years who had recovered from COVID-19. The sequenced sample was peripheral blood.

Here the CDR3 reads CSVADSTETQYF. The DNA for the CDR3 is TGCAGCGTAGCGGACAGTACGGAGACCCAGTACTTC. J is TRBJ2-5 and V is TRBV29-1; a weak D match, TRBD1 (6 bases). The CDR3 extends over 12 amino acids. V was clipped by 6 bases and J by 5 bases, with 13 bases between them. Germline CDR1 SQVTM, CDR2 ANQGSEA.